In this sample, the clone carrying this TCR beta chain turned up a few times. Its antigen is currently unknown. These data belong to a study of T cell repertoires in cytomegalovirus infection. TCRdb re-called the reads with MiXCR, one entry per CDR3 protein. The data contain under 450,000 distinct CDR3 sequences, about 35% of them singletons. The CDR3 runs 17 residues. Germline-derived CDR1 and CDR2 are MGHRA and YSYEKL. After removal of 0 bases from V and 4 bases from J, the junction contained 9 bases not matched to a gene. This sample comprised cultured PBMCs, obtained from culture after CMV antigen stimulation. This rearrangement joins TRBV4-1 to TRBJ2-1, with 7 bases fitting TRBD2. This TCR was recovered from a human donor in good health (CMV status not recorded). Some clones in this sample may be carry-over from other donors' samples. The CDR3 DNA reads TGCGCCAGCAGCCAAGATCCCCCCGAGGGAGGGTACAATGAGCAGTTCTTC. As protein: CASSQDPPEGGYNEQFF.